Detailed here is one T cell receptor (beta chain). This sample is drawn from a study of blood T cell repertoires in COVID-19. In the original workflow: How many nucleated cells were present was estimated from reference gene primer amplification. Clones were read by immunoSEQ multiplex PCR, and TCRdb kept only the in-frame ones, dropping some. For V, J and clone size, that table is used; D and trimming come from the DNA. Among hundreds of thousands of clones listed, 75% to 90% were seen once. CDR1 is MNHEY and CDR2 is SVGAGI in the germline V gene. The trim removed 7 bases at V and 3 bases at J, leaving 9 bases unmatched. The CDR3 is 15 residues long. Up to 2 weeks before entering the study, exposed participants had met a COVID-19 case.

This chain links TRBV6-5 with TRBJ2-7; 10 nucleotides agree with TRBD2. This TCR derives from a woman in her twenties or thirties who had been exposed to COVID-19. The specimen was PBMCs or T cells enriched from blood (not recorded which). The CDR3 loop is CASKKAGGRVYEQYF. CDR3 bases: TGTGCCAGCAAAAAAGCGGGGGGGCGTGTCTACGAGCAGTACTTC.